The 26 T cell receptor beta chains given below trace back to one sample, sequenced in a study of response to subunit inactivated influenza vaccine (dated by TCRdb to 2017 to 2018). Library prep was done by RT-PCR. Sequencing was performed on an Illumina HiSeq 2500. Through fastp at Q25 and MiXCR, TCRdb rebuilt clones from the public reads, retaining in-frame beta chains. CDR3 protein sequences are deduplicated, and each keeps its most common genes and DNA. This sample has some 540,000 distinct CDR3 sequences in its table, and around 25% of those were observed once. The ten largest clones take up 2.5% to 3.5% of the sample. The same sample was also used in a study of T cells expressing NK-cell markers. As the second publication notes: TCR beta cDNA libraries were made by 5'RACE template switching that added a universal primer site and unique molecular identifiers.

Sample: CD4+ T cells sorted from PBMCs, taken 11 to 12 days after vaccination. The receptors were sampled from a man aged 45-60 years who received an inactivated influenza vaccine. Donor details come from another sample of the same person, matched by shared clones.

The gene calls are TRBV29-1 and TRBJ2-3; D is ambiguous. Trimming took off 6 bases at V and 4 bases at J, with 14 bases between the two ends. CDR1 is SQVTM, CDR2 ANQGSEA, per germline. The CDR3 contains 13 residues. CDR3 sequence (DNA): TGCAGCGTCGTCCAAGGGAATGCAGATACGCAGTATTTT. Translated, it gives CSVVQGNADTQYF.

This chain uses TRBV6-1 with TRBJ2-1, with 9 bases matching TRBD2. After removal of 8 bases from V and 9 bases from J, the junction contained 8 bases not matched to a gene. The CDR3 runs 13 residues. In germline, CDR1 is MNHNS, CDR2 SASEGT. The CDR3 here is CASRASGTVEQFF. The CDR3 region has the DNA TGTGCCAGCCGGGCTAGCGGGACTGTTGAGCAGTTCTTC.

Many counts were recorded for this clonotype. The CDR3 sequence: CASSPDGGGQPQHF. CDR3 sequence (DNA): TGCGCCAGCAGCCCGGACGGGGGGGGTCAGCCCCAGCATTTT. The chain employs TRBV5-1 and TRBJ1-5, with a possible D match to TRBD1 (5 bases). Germline V gene sequence: CDR1 SGHRS, CDR2 YFSETQ. The CDR3 runs to 14 residues. The V and J ends lost 4 bases and 6 bases respectively, with 14 bases between them.

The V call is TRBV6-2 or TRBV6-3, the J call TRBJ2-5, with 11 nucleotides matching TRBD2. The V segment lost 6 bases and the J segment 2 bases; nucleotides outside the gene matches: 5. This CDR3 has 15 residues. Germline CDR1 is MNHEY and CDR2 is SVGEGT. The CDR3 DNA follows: TGTGCCAGCAGCCCACTAGCGGGGGTACAAGAGACCCAGTACTTC. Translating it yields CASSPLAGVQETQYF.

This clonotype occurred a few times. The CDR3 sequence: CASSSSWGLKETQYF. DNA of the CDR3: TGTGCCAGCAGCTCCTCGTGGGGACTGAAAGAGACCCAGTACTTC. J is TRBJ2-5 and V is TRBV11-2, with D possibly being TRBD2 (6 bases). V was pared by 4 bases and J by 3 bases, with 15 bases between. CDR1 is SGHAT, CDR2 FQNNGV, per germline. This CDR3 contains 15 residues.

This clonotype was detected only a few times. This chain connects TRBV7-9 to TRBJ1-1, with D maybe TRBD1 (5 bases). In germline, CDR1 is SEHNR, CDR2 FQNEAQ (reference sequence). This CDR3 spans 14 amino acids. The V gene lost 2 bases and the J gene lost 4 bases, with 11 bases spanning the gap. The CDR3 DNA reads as TGTGCCAGCAGCTTAACCGGGGCCGGCACTGAAGCTTTCTTT. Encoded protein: CASSLTGAGTEAFF. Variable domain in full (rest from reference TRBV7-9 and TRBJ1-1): DTGVSQNPRHKITKRGQNVTFRCDPISEHNRLYWYRQTLGQGPEFLTYFQNEAQLEKSRLLSDRFSAERPKGSFSTLEIQRTEQGDSAMYLCASSLTGAGTEAFFGQGTRLTVV.

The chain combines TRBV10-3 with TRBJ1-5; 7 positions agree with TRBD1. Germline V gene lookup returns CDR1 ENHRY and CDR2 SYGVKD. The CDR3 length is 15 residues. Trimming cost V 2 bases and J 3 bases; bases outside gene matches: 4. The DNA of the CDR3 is TGTGCCATCAGTGAGCCGGGACAGTTCAATCAGCCCCAGCATTTT. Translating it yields CAISEPGQFNQPQHF.

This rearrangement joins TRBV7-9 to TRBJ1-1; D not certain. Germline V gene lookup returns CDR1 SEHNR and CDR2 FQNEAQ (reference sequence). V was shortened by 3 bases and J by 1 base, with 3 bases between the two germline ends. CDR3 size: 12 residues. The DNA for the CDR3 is TGTGCCAGCAGCTTGGAGAACACTGAAGCTTTCTTT. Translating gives CASSLENTEAFF.

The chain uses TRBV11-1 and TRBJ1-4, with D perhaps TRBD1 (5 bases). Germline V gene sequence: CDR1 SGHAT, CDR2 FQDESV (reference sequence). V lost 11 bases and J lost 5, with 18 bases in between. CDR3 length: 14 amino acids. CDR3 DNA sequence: TGTGCCCGTGGGGCCACCTCCCAGAATGAAAAACTGTTTTTT. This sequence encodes CARGATSQNEKLFF.

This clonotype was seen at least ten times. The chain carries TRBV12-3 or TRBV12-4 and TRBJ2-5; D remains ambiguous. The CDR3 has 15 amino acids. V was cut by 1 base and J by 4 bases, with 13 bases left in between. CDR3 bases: TGTGCCAGCAGTTTAGACGGCTTTTTCCGAGAGACCCAGTACTTC. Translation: CASSLDGFFRETQYF.

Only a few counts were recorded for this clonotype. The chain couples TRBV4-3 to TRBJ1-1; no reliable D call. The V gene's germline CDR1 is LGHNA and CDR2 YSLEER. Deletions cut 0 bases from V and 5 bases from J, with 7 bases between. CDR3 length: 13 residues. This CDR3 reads CASSQDGRTEAFF. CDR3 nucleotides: TGCGCCAGCAGCCAAGATGGGAGGACTGAAGCTTTCTTT.

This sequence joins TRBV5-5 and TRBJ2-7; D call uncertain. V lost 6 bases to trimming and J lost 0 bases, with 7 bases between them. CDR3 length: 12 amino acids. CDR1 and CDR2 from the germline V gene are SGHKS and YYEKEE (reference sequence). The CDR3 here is CASTKDSYEQYF. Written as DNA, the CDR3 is TGTGCCAGCACTAAGGACTCCTACGAGCAGTACTTC.

The CDR3 DNA sequence: TGTGCCAGCACTCGAGCGAGGACAGGGCGGCAGACCCAGTACTTC. Translated, it gives CASTRARTGRQTQYF. V and J are TRBV11-2 and TRBJ2-5; 8 positions agree with TRBD1. Per the germline V gene, CDR1 is SGHAT and CDR2 is FQNNGV. The CDR3 runs 15 residues. With 7 bases clipped from V and 6 bases from J, the junction kept 13 bases outside the gene matches.

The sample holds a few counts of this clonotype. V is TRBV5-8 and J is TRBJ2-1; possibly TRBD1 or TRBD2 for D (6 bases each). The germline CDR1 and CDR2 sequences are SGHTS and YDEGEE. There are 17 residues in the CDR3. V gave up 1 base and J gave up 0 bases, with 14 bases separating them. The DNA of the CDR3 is TGTGCCAGCAGCTTGAGGGGGGACGGTGGCTCCTACAATGAGCAGTTCTTC. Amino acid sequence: CASSLRGDGGSYNEQFF.

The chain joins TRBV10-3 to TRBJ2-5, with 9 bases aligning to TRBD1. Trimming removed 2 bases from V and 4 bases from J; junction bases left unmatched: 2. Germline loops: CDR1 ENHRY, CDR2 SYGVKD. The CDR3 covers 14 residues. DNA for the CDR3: TGTGCCATCAGTGAGGGGACAGGGATAGAGACCCAGTACTTC. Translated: CAISEGTGIETQYF.

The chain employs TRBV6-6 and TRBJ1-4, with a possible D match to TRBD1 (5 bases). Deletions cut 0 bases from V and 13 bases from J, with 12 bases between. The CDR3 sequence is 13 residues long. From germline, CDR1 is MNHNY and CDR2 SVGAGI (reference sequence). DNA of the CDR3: TGTGCCAGCAGTTACTCTCCCCAGGGAGCACTGTTTTTT. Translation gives CASSYSPQGALFF.

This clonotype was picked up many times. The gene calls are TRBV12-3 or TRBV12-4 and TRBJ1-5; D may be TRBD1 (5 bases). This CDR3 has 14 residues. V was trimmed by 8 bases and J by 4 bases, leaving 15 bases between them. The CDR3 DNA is TGTGCCAGCGCCGGGACGGAGGCTAATCAGCCCCAGCATTTT. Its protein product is CASAGTEANQPQHF.

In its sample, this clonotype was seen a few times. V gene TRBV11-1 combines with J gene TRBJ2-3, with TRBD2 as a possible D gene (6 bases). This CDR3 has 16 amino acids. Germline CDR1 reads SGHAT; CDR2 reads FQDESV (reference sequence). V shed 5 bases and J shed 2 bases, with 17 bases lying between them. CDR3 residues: CASSPLTGGATDTQYF. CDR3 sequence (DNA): TGTGCCAGCAGCCCCCTAACGGGCGGGGCCACAGATACGCAGTATTTT.

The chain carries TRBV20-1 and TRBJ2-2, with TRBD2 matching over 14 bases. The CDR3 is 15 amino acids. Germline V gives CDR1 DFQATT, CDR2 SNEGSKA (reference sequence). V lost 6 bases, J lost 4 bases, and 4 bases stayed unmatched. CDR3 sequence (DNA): TGCAGTGCCACGGGACTAGCGGGAGCCACCGGGGAGCTGTTTTTT. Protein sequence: CSATGLAGATGELFF.

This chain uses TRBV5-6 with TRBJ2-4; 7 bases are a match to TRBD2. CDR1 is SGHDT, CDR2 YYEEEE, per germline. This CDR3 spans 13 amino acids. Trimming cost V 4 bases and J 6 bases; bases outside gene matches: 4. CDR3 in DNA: TGTGCCAGCAGCGACACGGGGGGAAACATTCAGTACTTC. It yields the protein CASSDTGGNIQYF.

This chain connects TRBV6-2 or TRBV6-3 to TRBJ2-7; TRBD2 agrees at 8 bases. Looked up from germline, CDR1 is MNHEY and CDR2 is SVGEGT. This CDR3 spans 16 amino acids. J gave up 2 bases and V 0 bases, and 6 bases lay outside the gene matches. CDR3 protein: CASSYSERGPTYEQYF. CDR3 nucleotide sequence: TGTGCCAGCAGTTACTCGGAGCGGGGGCCCACCTACGAGCAGTACTTC.

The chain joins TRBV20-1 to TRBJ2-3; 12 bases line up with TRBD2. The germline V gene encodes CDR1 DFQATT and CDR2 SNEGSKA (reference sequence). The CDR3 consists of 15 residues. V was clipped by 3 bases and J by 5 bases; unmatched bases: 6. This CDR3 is CSASSLAGGGDTQYF. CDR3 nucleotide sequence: TGCAGTGCTAGTTCCCTAGCGGGAGGGGGAGATACGCAGTATTTT.

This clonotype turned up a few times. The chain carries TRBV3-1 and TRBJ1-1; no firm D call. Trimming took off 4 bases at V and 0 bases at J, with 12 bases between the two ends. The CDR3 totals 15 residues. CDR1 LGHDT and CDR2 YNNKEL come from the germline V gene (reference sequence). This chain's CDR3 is CASSLIGNLNTEAFF. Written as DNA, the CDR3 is TGTGCCAGCAGCCTGATCGGGAACCTGAACACTGAAGCTTTCTTT.

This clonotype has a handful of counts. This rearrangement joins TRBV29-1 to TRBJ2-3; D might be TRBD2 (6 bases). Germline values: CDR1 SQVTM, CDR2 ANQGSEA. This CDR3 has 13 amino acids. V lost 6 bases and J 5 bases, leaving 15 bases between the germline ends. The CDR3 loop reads CSVDRDLGDTQYF. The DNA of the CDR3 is TGCAGCGTGGACCGGGACTTAGGAGATACGCAGTATTTT.

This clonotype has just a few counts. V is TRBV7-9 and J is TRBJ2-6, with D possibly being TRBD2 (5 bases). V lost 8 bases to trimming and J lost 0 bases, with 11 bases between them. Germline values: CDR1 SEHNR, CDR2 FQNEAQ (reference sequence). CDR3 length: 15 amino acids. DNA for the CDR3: TGTGCCAGCTTGCTGAGGGACTCTGGGGCCAACGTCCTGACTTTC. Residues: CASLLRDSGANVLTF.

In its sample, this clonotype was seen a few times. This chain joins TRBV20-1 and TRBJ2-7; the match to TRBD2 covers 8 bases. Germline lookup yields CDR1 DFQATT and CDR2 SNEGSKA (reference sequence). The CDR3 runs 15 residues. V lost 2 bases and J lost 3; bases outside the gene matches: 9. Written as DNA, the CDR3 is TGCAGTGCTAGATCCCGAGCGGGAGCCCTCTACGAGCAGTACTTC. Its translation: CSARSRAGALYEQYF.